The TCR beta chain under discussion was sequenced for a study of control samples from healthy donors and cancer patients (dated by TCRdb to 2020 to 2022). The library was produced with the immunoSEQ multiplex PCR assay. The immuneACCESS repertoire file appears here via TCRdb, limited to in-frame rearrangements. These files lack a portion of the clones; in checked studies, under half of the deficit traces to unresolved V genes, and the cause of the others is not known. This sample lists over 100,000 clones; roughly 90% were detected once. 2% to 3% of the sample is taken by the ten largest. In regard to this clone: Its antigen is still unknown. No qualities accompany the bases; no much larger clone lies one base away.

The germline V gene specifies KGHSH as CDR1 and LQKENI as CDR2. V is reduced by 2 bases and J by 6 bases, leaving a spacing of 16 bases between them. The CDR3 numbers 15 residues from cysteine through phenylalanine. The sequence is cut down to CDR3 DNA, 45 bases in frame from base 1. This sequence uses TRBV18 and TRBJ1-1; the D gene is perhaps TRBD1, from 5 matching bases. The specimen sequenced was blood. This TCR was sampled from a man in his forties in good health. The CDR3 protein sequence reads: CASSPGTALAPEAFF. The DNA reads TGTGCCAGCTCACCAGGGACGGCGCTGGCCCCTGAAGCTTTCTTT.